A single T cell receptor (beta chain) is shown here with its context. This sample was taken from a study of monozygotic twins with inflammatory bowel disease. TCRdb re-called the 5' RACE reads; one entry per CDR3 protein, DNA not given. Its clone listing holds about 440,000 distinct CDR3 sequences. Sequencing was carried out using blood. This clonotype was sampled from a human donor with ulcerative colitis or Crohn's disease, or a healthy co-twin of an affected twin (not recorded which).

The chain's CDR3 is CASKVAAPKPQHF. This chain joins TRBV6-2 or TRBV6-3 and TRBJ1-5; TCRdb picks TRBD1, but there is no DNA to check that call. The germline V gene encodes CDR1 MNHEY and CDR2 SVGEGT. The CDR3 loop spans 13 amino acids.